These 3 T cell receptor beta chains originate from one sample sequenced in a study of shared clonotypes between healthy human individuals. The method was immunoSEQ multiplex PCR; TCRdb's version includes in-frame clones alone and lacks a portion of them. The repertoire holds more than 2 million clones, with 90% to 97% as singletons. Sequenced: naive CD4+ T cells sorted from blood. Regarding subset: CD45RA+ positively selected. These receptors were collected from a man between 18 and 35 years old in good health.

V and J are TRBV11-2 and TRBJ2-1; TRBD2 might be the D (5 bases). Germline loops: CDR1 SGHAT, CDR2 FQNNGV. The V end lost 8 bases, the J end lost 8 bases, and 22 bases lay between the germline ends. The CDR3 is 15 amino acids. In nucleotides, the CDR3 is TGTGCCAGCGGCCGGGAAACGACTCCGTCAGATGAGCAGTTCTTC. It is translated as CASGRETTPSDEQFF.

The gene calls are TRBV6-1 and TRBJ1-5; 7 nucleotides agree with TRBD1. V lost 7 bases to trimming and J lost 0 bases; unmatched junction nucleotides: 6. The V gene's germline CDR1 is MNHNS and CDR2 SASEGT. The CDR3 extends over 15 amino acids. CDR3 nucleotides: TGTGCCAGCACTATAACAGGGGCTAGCAATCAGCCCCAGCATTTT. Its protein product is CASTITGASNQPQHF.

This chain connects TRBV10-3 to TRBJ2-7, with a possible D match to TRBD2 (6 bases). This CDR3 is built from 13 residues. V lost 2 bases, J lost 7 bases, and 12 bases lay in between. Per the germline V gene, CDR1 is ENHRY and CDR2 is SYGVKD. CDR3 bases: TGTGCCATCAGTGAGCAGACTAGTTGGGAGCAGTACTTC. It encodes CAISEQTSWEQYF.